This T cell receptor (gamma chain) emerged from a study of Vδ1+ human thymocytes. CDR1 and CDR2 (germline): VENAVY, YDSYNSRV. This CDR3 has 13 amino acids. V lost 1 base, J lost 3 bases, and 3 bases stayed unmatched. Points on this clone: Antigen unknown.

Between about 96% and 99.6% of sorted thymocytes were Vdelta1+. Extracted RNA was reverse transcribed into cDNA. The CDR3 regions were amplified by multiplex PCR from V-gene primers to a constant-region primer. TCRdb reran clone calling via CATT on the multiplex PCR reads. The sample records 9,000 or so gamma-chain clones, around 54% being singletons. Study results and limitations: Thymic TRG and TRD repertoires appeared highly polyclonal. Despite high sort purity, roughly 18% of thymic T cell receptor delta sequences were Vdelta2.

The chain recombines TRGV8 with TRGJ1 or TRGJ2. The receptor's source is a girl under three years old who had congenital heart surgery. What was sequenced was Vdelta1+ gamma-delta thymocytes from the thymus. The sample's subset: FACS-sorted CD3+ TCRalphabeta- TCRVdelta1+ TCRVdelta2- thymocytes. The CDR3: CATWDSFYYKKLF. In DNA form, the CDR3 reads TGTGCCACCTGGGATAGCTTTTATTATAAGAAACTCTTT.